This T cell receptor (beta chain) appears in the sequencing data of a study of cytomegalovirus exposure and HLA in healthy donors. The CDR3 is 16 residues long. Researchers ran the PCR with 60 Vbeta and 13 Jbeta primers. Some clones are missing from TCRdb's copy, which holds only in-frame ones; the method was immunoSEQ multiplex PCR. This sample has some 150,000 clones, with 70% to 80% found just once. This TCR was recovered from a human donor in good health. The rearrangement links TRBV21-1 to TRBJ1-6; the D call of TRBD1 is as the table states it, not checked on the DNA. TRBV21-1 is a pseudogene segment. The sequenced sample was PBMCs. CDR3 bases: TGTGCCAGCAGCAAATCACTGACAGGCCCTAATTCACCCCTCCACTTT. Protein: CASSKSLTGPNSPLHF.